The T cell receptor (beta chain) under discussion was sequenced for a study of blood T cell repertoires in COVID-19. This CDR3 has 18 amino acids. V was clipped by 3 bases and J by 1 base; unmatched bases: 11. Germline V CDR1 and CDR2: LNHDA, SQIVND (reference sequence). Profiled with immunoSEQ multiplex PCR; TCRdb holds only in-frame clones, not every one. Of 200,000 to 250,000 clones in the sample, approximately 80% were seen once. This clone has a handful of counts. This TCR came from a woman aged 40 to 50 with acute COVID-19. The sample comprised PBMCs or T cells enriched from blood (not recorded which). This chain links TRBV19 with TRBJ1-1, with TRBD1 matching 10 bases. CDR3 amino acids: CASSMGRQGAETNTEAFF. DNA of the CDR3: TGTGCCAGTAGTATGGGTCGACAGGGGGCCGAAACGAACACTGAAGCTTTCTTT.